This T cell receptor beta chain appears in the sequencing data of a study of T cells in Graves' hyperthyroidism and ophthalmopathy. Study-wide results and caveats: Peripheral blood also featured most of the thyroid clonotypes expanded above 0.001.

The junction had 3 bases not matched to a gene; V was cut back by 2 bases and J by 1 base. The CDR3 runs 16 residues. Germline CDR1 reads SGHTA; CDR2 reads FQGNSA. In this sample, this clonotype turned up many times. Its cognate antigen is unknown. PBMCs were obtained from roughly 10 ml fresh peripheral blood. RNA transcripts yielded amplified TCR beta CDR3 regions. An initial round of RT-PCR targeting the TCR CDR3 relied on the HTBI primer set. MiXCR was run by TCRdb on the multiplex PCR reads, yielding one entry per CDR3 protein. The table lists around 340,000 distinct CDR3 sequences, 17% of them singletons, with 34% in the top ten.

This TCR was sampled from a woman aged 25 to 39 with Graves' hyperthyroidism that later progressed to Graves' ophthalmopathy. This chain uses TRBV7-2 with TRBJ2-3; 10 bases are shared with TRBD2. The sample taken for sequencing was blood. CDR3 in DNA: TGTGCCAGCAGCTTAAATCTAGCGGGGGGCACAGATACGCAGTATTTT. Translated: CASSLNLAGGTDTQYF.